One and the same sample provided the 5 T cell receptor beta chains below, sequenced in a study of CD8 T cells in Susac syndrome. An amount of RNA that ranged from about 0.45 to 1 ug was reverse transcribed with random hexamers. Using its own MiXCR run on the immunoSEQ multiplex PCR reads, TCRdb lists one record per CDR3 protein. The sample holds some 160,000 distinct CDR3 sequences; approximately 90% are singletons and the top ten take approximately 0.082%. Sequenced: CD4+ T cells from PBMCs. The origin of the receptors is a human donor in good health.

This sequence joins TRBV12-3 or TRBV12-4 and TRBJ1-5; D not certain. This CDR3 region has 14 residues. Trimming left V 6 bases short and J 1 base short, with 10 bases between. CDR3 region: CASSLTWSNQPQHF. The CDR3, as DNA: TGTGCCAGCAGCCTAACATGGAGCAATCAGCCCCAGCATTTT.

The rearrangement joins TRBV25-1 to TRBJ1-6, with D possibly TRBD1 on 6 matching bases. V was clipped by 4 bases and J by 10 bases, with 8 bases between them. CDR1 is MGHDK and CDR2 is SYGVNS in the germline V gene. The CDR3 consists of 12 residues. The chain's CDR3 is CASSVRGSPLHF. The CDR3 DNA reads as TGTGCCAGCAGTGTCAGGGGATCACCCCTCCACTTT.

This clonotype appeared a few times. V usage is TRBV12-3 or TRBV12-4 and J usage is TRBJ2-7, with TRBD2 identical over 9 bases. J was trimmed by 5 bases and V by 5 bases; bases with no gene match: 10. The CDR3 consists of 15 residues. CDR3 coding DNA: TGTGCCAGCAGTCGCCTGACTAGCGGTGGCCACGAGCAGTACTTC. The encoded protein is CASSRLTSGGHEQYF.

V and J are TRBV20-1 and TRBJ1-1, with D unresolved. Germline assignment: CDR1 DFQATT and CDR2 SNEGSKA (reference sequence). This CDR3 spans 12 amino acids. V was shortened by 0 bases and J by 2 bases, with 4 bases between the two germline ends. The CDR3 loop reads CSARDYNTEAFF. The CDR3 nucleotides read TGCAGTGCTAGAGATTATAACACTGAAGCTTTCTTT.

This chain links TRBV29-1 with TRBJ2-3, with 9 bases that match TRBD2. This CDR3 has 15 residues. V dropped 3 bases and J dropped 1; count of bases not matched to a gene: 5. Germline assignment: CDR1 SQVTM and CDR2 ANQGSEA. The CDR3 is CSVEEAGGGTDTQYF. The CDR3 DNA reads TGCAGCGTTGAGGAGGCGGGAGGGGGCACAGATACGCAGTATTTT.